The rows below give T cell receptor beta chains drawn from one sample of a study of cytomegalovirus exposure and HLA in healthy donors. The method was immunoSEQ multiplex PCR; TCRdb's version includes in-frame clones alone and lacks a portion of them. The profile shows 81,000 or so clones, around four fifths of them singletons. Specimen: PBMCs. The receptors were gathered from a man aged 50 to 60 in good health and CMV-seropositive. Both conserved end residues are part of each CDR3. D genes are given only for firm matches. Not every row has a clone size; where given, it reads once, few, many or a size class.

14	TRBD2	.	TRBV7-9	TRBJ2-7	TGTGCCAGCAGCTACTTAGCGGGTTCCTACGAGCAGTACTTC	CASSYLAGSYEQYF
14	.	.	TRBV15	TRBJ1-4	TGTGCCACCAGCCCCCGGGTTTTCCAAGAAAAACTGTTTTTT	CATSPRVFQEKLFF
15	TRBD1	.	TRBV10-3	TRBJ2-3	TGTGCCATCAAACCGGACAGGGAGAACACAGATACGCAGTATTTT	CAIKPDRENTDTQYF
15	TRBD2	.	TRBV9	TRBJ2-1	TGTGCCAGCAGCGTAGCTAGCGGGATAGGTGGTGAGCAGTTCTTC	CASSVASGIGGEQFF
23	.	.	TRBV9	TRBJ1-3	.	CASSIGAHPLETPYILEREGIYF
14	.	.	TRBV6-5	TRBJ2-7	TGTGCCAGCAGTTTTGTGGGGGGCTCCTACGAGCAGTACTTC	CASSFVGGSYEQYF
13	.	.	TRBV7-6	TRBJ1-5	TGTGCCAGCAGCTTAGGGACAGATCAGCCCCAGCATTTT	CASSLGTDQPQHF
16	TRBD1	.	TRBV7-9	TRBJ2-2	TGTGCCAGCAGCATGCGACAGGGGGCTTCTTCGGGGGAGCTGTTTTTT	CASSMRQGASSGELFF
15	TRBD2	.	TRBV7-2	TRBJ2-7	TGTGCCAGCAGCGGAGCGGGGGTAGGAGCCTACGAGCAGTACTTC	CASSGAGVGAYEQYF
13	.	.	TRBV6-1	TRBJ2-3	TGTGCCAGCAGTGAAGGAGGGACAGATACGCAGTATTTT	CASSEGGTDTQYF
16	.	.	TRBV11-3	TRBJ2-2	TGTGCCAGCAGCTTAGTTGGGGACATCAACACCGGGGAGCTGTTTTTT	CASSLVGDINTGELFF
12	.	few	TRBV30	TRBJ2-7	TGTGCCTGGAGTGGGGGGGCCTACGAGCAGTACTTC	CAWSGGAYEQYF
12	.	.	TRBV19	TRBJ2-5	TGTGCCAGTAGTGTCAAAACGGGGACCCAGTACTTC	CASSVKTGTQYF
16	.	.	TRBV7-2	TRBJ2-2	TGTGCCAGCAGCCGATTAGCGGAGCCGTACACCGGGGAGCTGTTTTTT	CASSRLAEPYTGELFF
14	.	.	TRBV9	TRBJ2-3	TGTGCCAGCAGCCGGGACTCTTCCACAGATACGCAGTATTTT	CASSRDSSTDTQYF
16	TRBD1	.	TRBV5-5	TRBJ2-7	TGTGCCAGCAGGCGTGACCTGACAGGGCGCTCCTACGAGCAGTACTTC	CASRRDLTGRSYEQYF
14	.	.	TRBV11-3	TRBJ2-3	TGTGCCAGCAGCCGGGGGATGGGGACAGATACGCAGTATTTT	CASSRGMGTDTQYF
16	TRBD1	.	TRBV11-3	TRBJ2-3	TGTGCCAGCAGCTTAGGGGACAGGGGTTCCCACGATACGCAGTATTTT	CASSLGDRGSHDTQYF
19	TRBD1	.	TRBV30	TRBJ1-5	TGTGCCTGGAGTCCACAAAACAGGGGGCTAACTTACAGCAATCAGCCCCAGCATTTT	CAWSPQNRGLTYSNQPQHF
16	TRBD2	.	TRBV6-4	TRBJ2-2	TGTGCCAGCAGTGGGACTAGCGCGGATGTAGTCGGGGAGCTGTTTTTT	CASSGTSADVVGELFF
11	.	.	TRBV11-3	TRBJ2-7	TGTGCCAGCAGCTCGGGTCCCGAGCAGTACTTC	CASSSGPEQYF
17	.	.	TRBV18	TRBJ2-3	TGTGCCAGCTCACCACCGGGGACCGGGAGTTCAACAGATACGCAGTATTTT	CASSPPGTGSSTDTQYF
17	.	.	TRBV11-2	TRBJ2-7	TGTGCCAGCAGCTTAGTACTCACAGGCGGACGGATCTACGAGCAGTACTTC	CASSLVLTGGRIYEQYF
15	.	.	TRBV11-2	TRBJ2-6	TGTGCCAGCAGCCCCCAAGCCTCTGGGGCCAACGGCCTGACTTTC	CASSPQASGANGLTF
14	.	.	TRBV19	TRBJ1-2	TGTGCCAGTAGTATACCTATTCAGGGGCCGGGCTACACCTTC	CASSIPIQGPGYTF
14	.	.	TRBV5-1	TRBJ2-1	TGCGCCAGCAGCTTGGGTCGGTCGGACAATGAGCAGTTCTTC	CASSLGRSDNEQFF
15	.	.	TRBV5-1	TRBJ1-1	TGCGCCAGCAGCTTAATGACAGGACTCAACACTGAAGCTTTCTTT	CASSLMTGLNTEAFF
15	.	.	TRBV7-2	TRBJ2-4	TGTGCCAGCAGCCCCCCGGGACTACCGAAGGACAGTCAGTACTTC	CASSPPGLPKDSQYF
15	TRBD2	.	TRBV12-5	TRBJ2-7	TGTGCTAGTGGCCTTGGGACTAGCGGTTTCTACGAGCAGTACTTC	CASGLGTSGFYEQYF
14	.	.	TRBV5-1	TRBJ2-7	TGCGCCAGCAGCAAGGGACTCGGAGTCTACGAGCAGTACTTC	CASSKGLGVYEQYF
17	.	.	TRBV7-9	TRBJ2-2	TGTTCCAGCAGCCCTGTCCCAAGTGGGGGGAAAGCCGGGGAGCTGTTTTTT	CSSSPVPSGGKAGELFF
13	.	.	TRBV27	TRBJ2-4	TGCGCCAGCTCCGCGACAGTTAAAAACATTCAGTACTTC	CASSATVKNIQYF
14	TRBD2	few	TRBV4-3	TRBJ2-3	TGCGCCAGCAGCCAAGGCGGGAGTGCAGATACGCAGTATTTT	CASSQGGSADTQYF
15	TRBD2	.	TRBV9	TRBJ2-1	TGTGCCAGCAGCGTAGTGCTAGCGGGAACAGATGAGCAGTTCTTC	CASSVVLAGTDEQFF
15	.	few	TRBV9	TRBJ1-3	TGTGCCAGCAGCGGGGCAGGGTATCCTGGAAACACCATATATTTT	CASSGAGYPGNTIYF
13	.	few	TRBV28	TRBJ1-1	TGTGCCAGCAGTCTACAGCTGAACACTGAAGCTTTCTTT	CASSLQLNTEAFF
15	.	.	TRBV27	TRBJ1-6	TGTGCCAGCAGTCCCCACGGTCCCATCAGGGCACCCCTCCACTTC	CASSPHGPIRAPLHF
17	TRBD2	once	TRBV7-3	TRBJ2-1	TGTGCCAGCAGCTCCTGGACTAGCGGAAGCTCCTACAATGAGCAGTTCTTC	CASSSWTSGSSYNEQFF
18	TRBD2	few	TRBV7-9	TRBJ2-3	TGTGCCAGCAGCTTGCCCGGGACTAGCGGTACTAGCACAGATACGCAGTATTTT	CASSLPGTSGTSTDTQYF
14	TRBD1	.	TRBV11-2	TRBJ1-2	TGTGCCAGCAGCTTACAGGGGGTCGGCTATGGCTACACCTTC	CASSLQGVGYGYTF
18	.	.	TRBV27	TRBJ2-1	TGTGCCAGCAGTTTATGGGTCCAGGGCCGAAGCTCCTACAATGAGCAGTTCTTC	CASSLWVQGRSSYNEQFF
14	TRBD1	.	TRBV6-6	TRBJ1-2	TGTGCCAGCAGTCGAGGGACAGGGGGGGGAGGCTACACCTTC	CASSRGTGGGGYTF
17	.	.	TRBV18	TRBJ2-1	TGTGCCAGCTCACCACCTTCGGGAGTTAGCTCCTACAATGAGCAGTTCTTC	CASSPPSGVSSYNEQFF
14	.	.	TRBV13	TRBJ2-1	TGTGCCAGCCTCCAATTCGGGAAAGACAATGAGCAGTTCTTC	CASLQFGKDNEQFF
14	TRBD2	.	TRBV19	TRBJ2-2	TGTGCCAGTAGTAGCGGGAGGAACACCGGGGAGCTGTTTTTT	CASSSGRNTGELFF
14	.	.	TRBV25-1	TRBJ2-5	TGTGCCAGCAGTGAATTAGGAGTCCAAGAGACCCAGTACTTC	CASSELGVQETQYF
18	TRBD2	.	TRBV30	TRBJ2-6	TGTGCCTGGAGTGTACGAGCGGGAGCACCCTCTGGGGCCAACGTCCTGACTTTC	CAWSVRAGAPSGANVLTF
17	TRBD2	.	TRBV19	TRBJ2-2	TGTGCCAGTACCGGGACTAGCGGGATCGCGAACACCGGGGAGCTGTTTTTT	CASTGTSGIANTGELFF
14	TRBD1	.	TRBV6-5	TRBJ1-2	TGTGCCAGCAGTGCCCAGACAGGGGTTGGTGGCTACACCTTC	CASSAQTGVGGYTF
15	.	.	TRBV7-9	TRBJ1-6	TGTTCCAGCAGCTTAGACAGATTCATGAATTCACCCCTCCACTTT	CSSSLDRFMNSPLHF
15	TRBD2	few	TRBV19	TRBJ2-1	TGTGCCAGTAGCGGGACTAGCAAACCCTACAATGAGCAGTTCTTC	CASSGTSKPYNEQFF
16	.	few	TRBV7-2	TRBJ2-1	TGTGCCAGCAGCTTAAAGGGGAACACCGCCTACAATGAGCAGTTCTTC	CASSLKGNTAYNEQFF
13	TRBD2	.	TRBV4-3	TRBJ2-4	TGCGCCAGCAGCCAATGGGAGGGGAACAGTCAGTACTTC	CASSQWEGNSQYF